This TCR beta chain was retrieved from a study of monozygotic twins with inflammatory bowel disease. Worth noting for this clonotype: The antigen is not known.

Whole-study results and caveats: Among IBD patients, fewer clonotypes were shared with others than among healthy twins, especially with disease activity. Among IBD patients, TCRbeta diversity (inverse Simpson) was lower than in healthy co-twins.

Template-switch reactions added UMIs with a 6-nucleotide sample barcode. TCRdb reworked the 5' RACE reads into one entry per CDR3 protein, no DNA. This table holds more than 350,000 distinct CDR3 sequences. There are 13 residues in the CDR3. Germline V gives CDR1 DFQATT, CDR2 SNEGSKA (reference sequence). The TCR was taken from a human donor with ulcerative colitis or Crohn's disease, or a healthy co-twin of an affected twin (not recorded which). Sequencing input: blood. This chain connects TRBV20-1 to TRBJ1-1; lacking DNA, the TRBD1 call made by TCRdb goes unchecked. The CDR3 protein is CSAGGQMNTEAFF.